This T cell receptor beta chain was recorded in a study of T-cell reconstitution after alpha-beta-depleted transplantation in children. At least ten counts were recorded for this clonotype. Trimming took 6 bases from V and 1 from J; bases not matched to a gene: 3. The CDR3 has 13 residues. Library preparation (for TCRbeta) was performed with unique molecular identifiers. TCRdb recomputed calls from the PCR reads with MiXCR, one row per CDR3 protein. The sample shows more than 85,000 distinct CDR3 sequences, under 13% of them seen only once. The sequences come from PBMCs from the stem cell graft donor, collected from the stem cell graft. The TCR sequence derives from a human donor who donated a stem cell graft to a child with acute lymphoblastic leukemia. The V call is TRBV12-3 or TRBV12-4, the J call TRBJ2-7, with 7 positions matching TRBD1. CDR3 protein: CASSYRGSYEQYF. DNA of the CDR3: TGTGCCAGCAGCTACAGGGGTTCCTACGAGCAGTACTTC.